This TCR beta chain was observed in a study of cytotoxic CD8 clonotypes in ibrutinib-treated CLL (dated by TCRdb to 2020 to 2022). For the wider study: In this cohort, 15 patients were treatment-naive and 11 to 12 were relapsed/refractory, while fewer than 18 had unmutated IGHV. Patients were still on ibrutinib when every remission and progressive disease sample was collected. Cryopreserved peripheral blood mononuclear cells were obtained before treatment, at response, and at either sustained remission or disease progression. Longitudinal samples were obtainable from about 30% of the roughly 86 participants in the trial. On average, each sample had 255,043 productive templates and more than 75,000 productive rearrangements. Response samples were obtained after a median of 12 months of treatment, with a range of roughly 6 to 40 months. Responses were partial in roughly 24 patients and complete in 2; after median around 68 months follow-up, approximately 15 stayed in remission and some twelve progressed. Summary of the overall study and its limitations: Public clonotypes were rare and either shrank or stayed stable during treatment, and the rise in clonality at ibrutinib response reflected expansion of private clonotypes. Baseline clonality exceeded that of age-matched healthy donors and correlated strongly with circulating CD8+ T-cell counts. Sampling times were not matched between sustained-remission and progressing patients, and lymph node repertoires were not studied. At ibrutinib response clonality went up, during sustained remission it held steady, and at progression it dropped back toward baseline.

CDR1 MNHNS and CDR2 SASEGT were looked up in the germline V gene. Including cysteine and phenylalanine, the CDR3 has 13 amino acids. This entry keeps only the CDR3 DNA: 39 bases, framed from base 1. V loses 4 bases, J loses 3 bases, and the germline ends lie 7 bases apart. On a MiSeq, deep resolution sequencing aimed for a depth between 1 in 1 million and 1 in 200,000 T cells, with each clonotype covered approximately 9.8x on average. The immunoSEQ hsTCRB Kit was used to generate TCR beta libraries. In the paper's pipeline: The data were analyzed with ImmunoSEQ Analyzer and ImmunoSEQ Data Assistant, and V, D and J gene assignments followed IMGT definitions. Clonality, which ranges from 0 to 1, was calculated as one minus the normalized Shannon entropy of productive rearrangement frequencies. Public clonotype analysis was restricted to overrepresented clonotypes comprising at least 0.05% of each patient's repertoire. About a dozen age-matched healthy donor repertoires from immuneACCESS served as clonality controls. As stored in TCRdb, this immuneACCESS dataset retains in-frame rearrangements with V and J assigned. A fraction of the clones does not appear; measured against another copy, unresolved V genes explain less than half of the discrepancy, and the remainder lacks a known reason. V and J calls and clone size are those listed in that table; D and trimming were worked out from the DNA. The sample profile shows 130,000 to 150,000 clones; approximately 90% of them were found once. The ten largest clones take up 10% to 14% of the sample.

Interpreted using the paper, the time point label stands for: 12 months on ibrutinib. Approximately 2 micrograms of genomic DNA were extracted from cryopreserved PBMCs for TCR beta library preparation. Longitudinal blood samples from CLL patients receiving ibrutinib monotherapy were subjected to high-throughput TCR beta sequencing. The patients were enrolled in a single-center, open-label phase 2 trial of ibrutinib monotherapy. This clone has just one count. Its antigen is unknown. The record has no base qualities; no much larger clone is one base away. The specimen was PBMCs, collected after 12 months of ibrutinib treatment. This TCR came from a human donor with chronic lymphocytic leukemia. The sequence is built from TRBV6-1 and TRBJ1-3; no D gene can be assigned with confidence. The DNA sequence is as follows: TGTGCCAGCAGTGCGGGGTATGGAAACACCATATATTTT. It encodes CASSAGYGNTIYF.